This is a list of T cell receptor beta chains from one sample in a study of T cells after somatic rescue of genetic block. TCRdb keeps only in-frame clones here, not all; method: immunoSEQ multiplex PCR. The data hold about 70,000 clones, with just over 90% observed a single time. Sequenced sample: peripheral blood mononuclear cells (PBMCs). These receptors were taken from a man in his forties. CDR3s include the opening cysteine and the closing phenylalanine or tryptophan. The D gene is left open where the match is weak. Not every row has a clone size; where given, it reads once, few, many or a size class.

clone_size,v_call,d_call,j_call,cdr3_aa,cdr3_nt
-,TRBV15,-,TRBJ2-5,CATSRDRNQETQYF,TGTGCCACCAGCAGAGATCGCAACCAAGAGACCCAGTACTTC
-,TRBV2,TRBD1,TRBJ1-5,CASSGDRLSNQPQHF,TGTGCCAGCAGTGGGGACAGGCTTAGCAATCAGCCCCAGCATTTT
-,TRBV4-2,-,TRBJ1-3,CASNEGPGNTIYF,TGTGCCAGCAACGAGGGTCCTGGAAACACCATATATTTT
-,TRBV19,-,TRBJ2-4,CASSRTRGALAKNIQYF,TGTGCCAGTAGTAGAACCCGGGGGGCCTTAGCCAAAAACATTCAGTACTTC
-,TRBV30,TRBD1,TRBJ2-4,CAWSVVDRGPRYF,TGTGCCTGGAGTGTGGTGGACAGGGGCCCCCGGTACTTC
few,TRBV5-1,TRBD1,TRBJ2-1,CASSLEVTGRYNEQFF,TGCGCCAGCAGCTTGGAAGTGACAGGGCGATACAATGAGCAGTTCTTC
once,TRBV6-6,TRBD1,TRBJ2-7,CASRQGSTYEQYF,TGTGCCAGCAGACAGGGGTCAACCTACGAGCAGTACTTC
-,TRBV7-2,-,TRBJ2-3,CASSLETGTQYF,TGTGCCAGCAGCCTAGAAACGGGTACGCAGTATTTT
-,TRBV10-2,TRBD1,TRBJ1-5,CASSEQGSVPQHF,TGCGCCAGCAGTGAACAGGGGAGCGTGCCCCAGCATTTT
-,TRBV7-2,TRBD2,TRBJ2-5,CASSYGLAEETQYF,TGTGCCAGCAGCTACGGACTAGCGGAAGAGACCCAGTACTTC
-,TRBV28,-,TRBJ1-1,CASSFGEGLNTEAFF,TGTGCCAGCAGTTTCGGTGAGGGCTTAAACACTGAAGCTTTCTTT
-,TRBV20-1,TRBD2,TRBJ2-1,CSARVGGEQFF,TGCAGTGCTAGAGTGGGAGGGGAGCAGTTCTTC
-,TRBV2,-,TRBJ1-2,CASGVISNYGYTF,TGTGCCAGCGGGGTTATCTCGAACTATGGCTACACCTTC
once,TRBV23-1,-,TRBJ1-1,CASSPKSPGNTEAFF,TGCGCCAGCAGTCCAAAATCCCCGGGGAACACTGAAGCTTTCTTT
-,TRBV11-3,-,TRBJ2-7,CASSSPRDPHEQYF,TGTGCCAGCAGCTCCCCACGGGACCCCCACGAGCAGTACTTC
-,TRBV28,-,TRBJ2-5,CASRPWGETQYF,TGTGCCAGCAGACCCTGGGGGGAGACCCAGTACTTC
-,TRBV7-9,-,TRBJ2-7,CASSPIQGSEQYF,TGTGCCAGCAGCCCGATCCAGGGTAGCGAGCAGTACTTC
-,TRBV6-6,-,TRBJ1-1,CASSYGSGSEAFF,TGTGCCAGCAGTTACGGGTCGGGATCTGAAGCTTTCTTT
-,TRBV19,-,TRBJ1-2,CASDGPHYGYTF,TGTGCCAGTGACGGGCCTCACTATGGCTACACCTTC
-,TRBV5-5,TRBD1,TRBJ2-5,CASSLAGQQETQYF,TGTGCCAGCAGCTTGGCGGGACAGCAAGAGACCCAGTACTTC
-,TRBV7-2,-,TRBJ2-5,CASSPALAAGETQYF,TGTGCCAGCAGCCCTGCACTAGCCGCGGGGGAGACCCAGTACTTC
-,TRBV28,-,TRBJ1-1,CASSSPNGGDTEAFF,TGTGCCAGCAGTTCCCCCAACGGCGGGGACACTGAAGCTTTCTTT
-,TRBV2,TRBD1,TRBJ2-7,CASSDDRGPSHATYEQYF,TGTGCCAGCAGTGATGACAGGGGCCCAAGCCACGCTACCTACGAGCAGTACTTC
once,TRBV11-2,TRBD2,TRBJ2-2,CASSSGTSRNTGELFF,TGTGCCAGCAGCTCCGGGACTAGTCGGAACACCGGGGAGCTGTTTTTT
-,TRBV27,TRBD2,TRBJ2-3,CASRSRLGGGHSDTQYF,TGTGCCAGCAGGAGCCGCCTCGGGGGGGGCCACTCAGATACGCAGTATTTT
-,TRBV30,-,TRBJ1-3,CAWSRGASGNTIYF,TGTGCCTGGAGTCGAGGGGCCTCTGGAAACACCATATATTTT
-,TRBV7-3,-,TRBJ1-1,CASSRRRNTEAFF,TGTGCCAGCAGCCGACGAAGGAACACTGAAGCTTTCTTT
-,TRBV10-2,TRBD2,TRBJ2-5,CATLAGEETQYF,TGCGCCACCCTAGCGGGAGAAGAGACCCAGTACTTC